These T cell receptor beta chains were read from a single sample in a study of cytotoxic CD8 clonotypes in ibrutinib-treated CLL. Clones were sequenced by immunoSEQ multiplex PCR, and TCRdb holds only the in-frame ones, with some missing. Of around 70,000 clones listed, just over 90% are singletons. Source: PBMCs, taken after 12 months of ibrutinib treatment. The receptors stem from a human donor with chronic lymphocytic leukemia. Each CDR3 is given with its conserved first and last residue. Each record gives: CDR3 length, D gene, V gene, J gene, clone size, CDR3 protein, CDR3 DNA. A D gene is named only where the DNA matches it firmly. Rows give clone size only sometimes, using once, few, many, or a class for an expanded clone.

length: 12
D: NA
V: TRBV29-1
J: TRBJ1-1
size: NA
CDR3: CIATDSNTEAFF
DNA: TGCATCGCAACCGACAGCAACACTGAAGCTTTCTTT

length: 14
D: TRBD2
V: TRBV13
J: TRBJ2-7
size: NA
CDR3: CASRRLAGSYEQYF
DNA: TGTGCCAGCAGGCGACTAGCGGGATCCTACGAGCAGTACTTC

length: 15
D: NA
V: TRBV7-9
J: TRBJ2-4
size: once
CDR3: CASSLVGGARNIQYF
DNA: TGTGCCAGCAGCTTAGTAGGTGGGGCACGAAACATTCAGTACTTC

length: 14
D: TRBD2
V: TRBV2
J: TRBJ2-1
size: NA
CDR3: CASVSGNRFDEQFF
DNA: TGTGCCAGTGTTAGCGGGAATCGCTTCGATGAGCAGTTCTTC

length: 17
D: TRBD2
V: TRBV4-1
J: TRBJ2-1
size: few
CDR3: CASSQTGGDGPWVGQFF
DNA: TGCGCCAGCAGCCAGACGGGGGGGGACGGCCCCTGGGTTGGGCAGTTCTTC

length: 15
D: TRBD2
V: TRBV28
J: TRBJ2-1
size: NA
CDR3: CATRGSGSSYNEQFF
DNA: TGTGCCACTCGGGGGAGCGGGAGCTCCTACAATGAGCAGTTCTTC

length: 12
D: NA
V: TRBV11-3
J: TRBJ2-1
size: NA
CDR3: CASSLDSRRQFF
DNA: TGTGCCAGCAGCTTAGATTCAAGAAGGCAGTTCTTC

length: 16
D: TRBD1
V: TRBV18
J: TRBJ1-1
size: once
CDR3: CASSPALGTANTEAFF
DNA: TGTGCCAGCTCACCAGCCCTCGGGACAGCGAACACTGAAGCTTTCTTT

length: 14
D: NA
V: TRBV5-1
J: TRBJ2-1
size: NA
CDR3: CASSLGQGGNEQFF
DNA: TGCGCCAGCAGCTTAGGGCAGGGCGGGAATGAGCAGTTCTTC

length: 14
D: NA
V: TRBV19
J: TRBJ2-6
size: once
CDR3: CASSPQSGANVLTF
DNA: TGTGCCAGTAGTCCACAGTCTGGGGCCAACGTCCTGACTTTC

length: 17
D: NA
V: TRBV25-1
J: TRBJ2-7
size: NA
CDR3: CASSELGGGLGSYEQYF
DNA: TGTGCCAGCAGTGAATTAGGTGGGGGCTTAGGGTCCTACGAGCAGTACTTC

length: 14
D: NA
V: TRBV4-2
J: TRBJ1-3
size: NA
CDR3: CASSQAGIGNTIYF
DNA: TGTGCCAGCAGCCAAGCAGGGATCGGAAACACCATATATTTT

length: 12
D: NA
V: TRBV6-6
J: TRBJ2-1
size: NA
CDR3: CASSPIDDEQFF
DNA: TGTGCCAGCAGTCCCATAGACGATGAGCAGTTCTTC